Sequencing of this T cell receptor beta chain was carried out in a study of lymphopenia after photon versus proton radiotherapy (dated by TCRdb to about 2019). At the level of the whole study: The study compared the immunological effects of photon versus proton radiation therapy in patients with gastrointestinal tumors who developed high-grade lymphopenia. The cohort included approximately 22 patients with gastrointestinal tumors who developed lymphopenia after receiving either photon or proton therapy. The goal of the study was to describe how the two radiation modalities differ in their effects on the immune system. Study-level results and caveats: After the lymphocyte count nadir, photon-treated repertoires showed oligoclonal expansion, especially of CD8+ Temra cells, which drove the drop in diversity. Relative stability during treatment was observed in proton-treated patients, whereas loss of naive T cells and TCR diversity and gain of effector/memory populations were observed in photon-treated patients. The authors looked at the survival association only in patients who died, and they framed better survival with proton therapy as a possibility rather than a demonstrated result. Across the cohort, among patients who died, a greater drop in TCR diversity after the nadir was inversely correlated with overall survival time.

Concerning this clone itself: The clone's antigen remains unknown. Per-base quality was not reported, and no clone a single base away is much larger than it.

Relative to germline, V is 6 bases shorter and J is 4 bases shorter, with 10 bases between their ends. CDR3 length: 13 amino acids, cysteine to phenylalanine. CDR3 DNA is the only sequence kept; it has 39 bases, read in frame from the first base. The germline V gene specifies MDHEN as CDR1 and SYDVKM as CDR2. The library relied on the immunoSEQ multiplex PCR assay. Alongside multiparametric flow cytometry, deep sequencing of rearranged TCR beta loci was used to profile the T cell repertoires. The source is immuneACCESS, and TCRdb retained only in-frame sequences with V and J called. Part of the clones is not carried over; for the studies checked, unresolved V genes explain less than half of this, and the remainder is unexplained. The sample data list about 45,000 clones, and approximately 83% of these were observed just once. The ten largest make up 2.2% of the sample.

This sequence originates from a middle-aged man with gastric cancer. Here the chain combines TRBV28 and TRBJ1-5, with the D gene not clear enough to name. The sample was peripheral blood, taken from a patient treated with photon-based radiotherapy. The nucleotides are TGTGCCAGCAGCCGTGACGGGAATCAGCCCCAGCATTTT. This codes for CASSRDGNQPQHF.